The 25 T cell receptor beta chains listed next were all sequenced from one sample in a study of blood T cell repertoires in COVID-19. The assay was immunoSEQ multiplex PCR, and TCRdb's table has in-frame clones only and misses some. The profile shows about 180,000 clones, about 85% of them singletons. What was sequenced was peripheral blood. Every receptor here comes from an elderly woman with acute or convalescent COVID-19.

The chain is built from TRBV12-1 and TRBJ2-3; TRBD2 is the table's D call and was not checked against the DNA. TRBV12-1 is classified as a pseudogene. CDR3 length: 15 amino acids. The CDR3, as DNA: TGTGCCAGCAGCTCTGAACTAGCGGGGGAAGATACGCAGTATTTT. It yields the protein CASSSELAGEDTQYF.

This clone has a single count. The rearrangement uses TRBV7-8 and TRBJ2-2, with 12 bases that match TRBD2. The CDR3 contains 17 residues. The germline V gene encodes CDR1 SGHVS and CDR2 FQNEAQ. The V segment lost 5 bases and the J segment 5 bases; nucleotides outside the gene matches: 9. Here the CDR3 reads CASSLLLAGGPTGELFF. CDR3 in DNA: TGTGCCAGCAGCCTGCTCCTAGCGGGAGGGCCGACCGGGGAGCTGTTTTTT.

The table lists this clone with a few counts. The J gene is TRBJ2-5, the V gene TRBV2, with 8 nucleotides matching TRBD1. The V gene end was trimmed by 8 bases and the J gene end by 4 bases; junction bases not matched to a gene: 12. Germline-derived CDR1 and CDR2 are SNHLY and FYNNEI. CDR3 length: 15 amino acids. The CDR3 protein is CASPRGPGQGETQYF. The CDR3 DNA sequence: TGTGCCAGCCCCAGGGGGCCAGGGCAAGGAGAGACCCAGTACTTC. Full variable domain (missing parts from reference TRBV2 and TRBJ2-5): EPEVTQTPSHQVTQMGQEVILRCVPISNHLYFYWYRQILGQKVEFLVSFYNNEISEKSEIFDDQFSVERPDGSNFTLKIRSTKLEDSAMYFCASPRGPGQGETQYFGPGTRLLVL.

The rearrangement links TRBV6-2 or TRBV6-3 to TRBJ1-2; unclear D gene. Trimming cost V 4 bases and J 4 bases, with 13 bases left between them. Germline lookup yields CDR1 MNHEY and CDR2 SVGEGT. CDR3 length equals 14 residues. CDR3 DNA sequence: TGTGCCAGCAGTTTTCACCCAACGGTCTATGGCTACACCTTC. This gives the protein CASSFHPTVYGYTF.

The chain combines TRBV19 with TRBJ2-5, with unresolved D. V lost 5 bases and J lost 5, with 12 bases in between. CDR1 LNHDA and CDR2 SQIVND come from the germline V gene (reference sequence). The CDR3 is 13 amino acids. CDR3 in amino acids: CASSPGPVETQYF. CDR3 DNA: TGTGCCAGTAGTCCCGGTCCTGTGGAGACCCAGTACTTC.

V gene TRBV9 combines with J gene TRBJ2-5; 11 bases align to TRBD1. Germline-derived CDR1 and CDR2 are SGDLS and YYNGEE. V was clipped by 4 bases and J by 8 bases; unmatched bases: 7. The length of the CDR3 is 14 residues. The DNA of the CDR3 is TGTGCCAGCAGCCCTGAGGGACAGGGGGACACCCAGTACTTC. Its translation is CASSPEGQGDTQYF.

The chain links TRBV27 to TRBJ2-6, with D unclear. The germline V gene encodes CDR1 MNHEY and CDR2 SMNVEV (reference sequence). The CDR3 has 12 amino acids. V was shortened by 6 bases and J by 10 bases, with 10 bases between the two germline ends. The CDR3 coding sequence is TGTGCCAGCAGGAGTCGAGAAAACGTCCTGACTTTC. Translated, it gives CASRSRENVLTF.

The chain joins TRBV11-2 to TRBJ1-1, with D possibly being TRBD1 (5 bases). The CDR3 is 13 residues long. Germline CDR1 reads SGHAT; CDR2 reads FQNNGV. V shed 10 bases and J shed 3 bases, with 15 bases lying between them. This CDR3 is CATSGGRDTEAFF. Here the CDR3 DNA reads TGTGCCACCTCGGGGGGTCGCGACACTGAAGCTTTCTTT.

This clone was counted a single time. The chain uses TRBV6-1 and TRBJ2-7; weak D call: TRBD1 (6 bases). This CDR3 is built from 14 residues. CDR1 and CDR2 from the germline V gene are MNHNS and SASEGT. V lost 0 bases and J 9 bases, leaving 15 bases between the germline ends. CDR3 coding DNA: TGTGCCAGCAGTGAAGCGGGGCTTGGGGGCGGGCAGTACTTC. Amino acids: CASSEAGLGGGQYF.

The gene calls are TRBV5-6 and TRBJ2-7; 8 bases align to TRBD2. Germline V gene data show CDR1 as SGHDT and CDR2 as YYEEEE. The CDR3 consists of 15 residues. After removal of 2 bases from V and 2 bases from J, the junction contained 6 bases not matched to a gene. DNA for the CDR3: TGTGCCAGCAGCTTAGAATTAGCGGGACCCTACGAGCAGTACTTC. Translated, it gives CASSLELAGPYEQYF.

V usage is TRBV18 and J usage is TRBJ2-1; TRBD2 matches 11 bases. The V gene end was trimmed by 3 bases and the J gene end by 9 bases; junction bases not matched to a gene: 13. The CDR3 covers 17 residues. Germline values: CDR1 KGHSH, CDR2 LQKENI. CDR3 sequence reads: CASSPYSGSGRAAEQFF. For the CDR3, the DNA is TGTGCCAGCTCACCTTACTCCGGTAGCGGGAGGGCCGCTGAGCAGTTCTTC.

V is TRBV4-2 and J is TRBJ2-6, with D possibly TRBD2 on 7 matching bases. The CDR3 extends over 19 amino acids. In germline, CDR1 is LGHNA, CDR2 YNFKEQ. V was cut by 0 bases and J by 3 bases, with 18 bases left in between. The CDR3 DNA follows: TGTGCCAGCAGCCAAGATCACCCGGGGGGCGCGAGTGGGGCCAACGTCCTGACTTTC. This translates into CASSQDHPGGASGANVLTF.

V and J are TRBV11-2 and TRBJ2-7; tentatively, D is TRBD2 (6 bases). Trimming left V 0 bases short and J 2 bases short, with 14 bases between. Germline V CDR1 and CDR2: SGHAT, FQNNGV. The CDR3 loop spans 16 amino acids. CDR3 sequence reads: CASSLESSDGPYEQYF. DNA for the CDR3: TGTGCCAGCAGCTTAGAGTCTAGCGACGGACCCTACGAGCAGTACTTC.

This clone appeared a single time. The genes are TRBV7-3 and TRBJ2-1; the D gene is possibly TRBD1 (6 bases). Trimming removed 0 bases from V and 15 bases from J, with 15 bases in between. From germline, CDR1 is SGHTA and CDR2 FQGTGA. This CDR3 contains 13 residues. This CDR3 reads CASSLTQGYPPFF. DNA of the CDR3: TGTGCCAGCAGCTTAACGCAGGGGTACCCTCCGTTCTTC.

The CDR3 bases are TGTGCCAGCAGTTCTTTTGATCAGCCCCAGCATTTT. As protein: CASSSFDQPQHF. The chain has TRBV6-5 and TRBJ1-5; D gene unclear. The germline V gene encodes CDR1 MNHEY and CDR2 SVGAGI. The CDR3 spans 12 residues. The V gene lost 4 bases and the J gene lost 5 bases, with 6 bases spanning the gap.

This chain joins TRBV14 and TRBJ2-1, with D possibly TRBD2 on 6 matching bases. In germline, CDR1 is SGHDN, CDR2 FVKESK. V was clipped by 3 bases and J by 3 bases, with 12 bases between them. The CDR3 totals 15 residues. The CDR3 DNA is TGTGCCAGCAGCCACAGCGGGCCGCGCTACAATGAGCAGTTCTTC. As protein: CASSHSGPRYNEQFF.

V and J are TRBV27 and TRBJ2-3; no firm D call. Germline V gene data show CDR1 as MNHEY and CDR2 as SMNVEV (reference sequence). There are 15 residues in the CDR3. V dropped 0 bases and J dropped 6 bases, with 13 bases sitting between them. The CDR3 coding sequence is TGTGCCAGCAGTTTATCAGGCTTCCCCGGGGATACGCAGTATTTT. Translation gives CASSLSGFPGDTQYF.

The J gene is TRBJ1-3, the V gene TRBV18; D unresolved. This CDR3 spans 16 amino acids. V lost 0 bases and J 0 bases, leaving 9 bases between the germline ends. Germline loops: CDR1 KGHSH, CDR2 LQKENI. The CDR3 region has the DNA TGTGCCAGCTCACCACCGGCGGTTAGCTCTGGAAACACCATATATTTT. Translated, it gives CASSPPAVSSGNTIYF.

This chain links TRBV14 with TRBJ1-1; D call uncertain. The germline V gene has CDR1 SGHDN and CDR2 FVKESK. Trimming pared 2 bases from V and 5 bases from J, leaving 12 bases between. The CDR3 loop spans 14 amino acids. The CDR3 is CASSQSSLGTEAFF. CDR3 nucleotide sequence: TGTGCCAGCAGCCAATCGTCTCTCGGGACTGAAGCTTTCTTT.

This chain connects TRBV9 to TRBJ1-1; 7 nucleotides align to TRBD1. This CDR3 is built from 15 residues. The V and J ends lost 4 bases and 2 bases, in that order; junction bases with no gene match: 8. Germline CDR1 and CDR2: SGDLS and YYNGEE. CDR3 nucleotide sequence: TGTGCCAGCAGCACTTGGACAGGACTTAACACTGAAGCTTTCTTT. Protein sequence: CASSTWTGLNTEAFF.

The chain carries TRBV6-5 and TRBJ2-7; TRBD1 matches at 7 bases. After removal of 4 bases from V and 5 bases from J, the junction contained 8 bases not matched to a gene. In germline, CDR1 is MNHEY, CDR2 SVGAGI. This CDR3 spans 14 amino acids. CDR3 DNA: TGTGCCAGCAGTTGGAGACAGGGAATAGACGAGCAGTACTTC. Translating gives CASSWRQGIDEQYF.

This clone was detected once. This chain uses TRBV12-5 with TRBJ2-7, with TRBD1 identical over 8 bases. Germline V gene lookup returns CDR1 LGHNT and CDR2 FRNRAP. The CDR3 loop spans 13 amino acids. The V gene end was trimmed by 8 bases and the J gene end by 4 bases; junction bases not matched to a gene: 7. The CDR3 sequence is CASHQGATYEQYF. The CDR3, as DNA: TGTGCTAGTCACCAGGGGGCGACGTACGAGCAGTACTTC.

V and J are TRBV29-1 and TRBJ1-2, with D tentatively TRBD1 (5 bases). The CDR3 is made up of 15 amino acids. V was clipped by 3 bases and J by 7 bases, with 21 bases between them. CDR1 is SQVTM and CDR2 is ANQGSEA in the germline V gene. The CDR3 bases are TGCAGCGTTGAGACGAGGAGGGACCCCGCGGGTGGCTACACCTTC. Protein product: CSVETRRDPAGGYTF.

The chain combines TRBV11-2 with TRBJ2-2; TRBD2 might be the D (5 bases). The CDR3 is 14 amino acids. V lost 3 bases to trimming and J lost 4 bases, with 9 bases between them. The germline gives CDR1 SGHAT, CDR2 FQNNGV. The CDR3 sequence: CASSFERATGELFF. Here the CDR3 DNA reads TGTGCCAGCAGCTTCGAGAGGGCCACCGGGGAGCTGTTTTTT.

The CDR3 sequence is CAISESGRLAGIFYGYTF. The DNA of the CDR3 is TGTGCCATCAGTGAGTCCGGGAGGCTCGCAGGGATATTCTATGGCTACACCTTC. The V gene is TRBV10-3, the J gene TRBJ1-2, with a tentative D call TRBD1 (5 bases). Trimming took off 0 bases at V and 4 bases at J, with 21 bases between the two ends. This CDR3 contains 18 residues. The V gene's germline CDR1 is ENHRY and CDR2 SYGVKD.